The subject of this entry is one TCR beta chain. The PCR contained 60 Vbeta and 13 Jbeta primers. Using immunoSEQ multiplex PCR, the repertoire was profiled, and TCRdb retains in-frame clones only, with some absent. The repertoire holds some 190,000 clones, with around 90% as singletons. The record originates from a study of cytomegalovirus exposure and HLA in healthy donors. Material: PBMCs. This sequence originates from a woman aged 18-29 years in good health and CMV-seronegative.

The DNA for the CDR3 is TGTGCCAGCAGCCCAGGACAGGGGTGGGCTGAAGCTTTCTTT. The encoded protein is CASSPGQGWAEAFF. V is TRBV6-5 and J is TRBJ1-1; 9 bases are a match to TRBD1. Germline trimming cut 6 bases from V and 6 bases from J; bases unmatched to any gene: 8. The CDR3 has 14 amino acids. The V gene's germline CDR1 is MNHEY and CDR2 SVGAGI.